One sample yielded the 17 T cell receptor beta chains listed below, sequenced in a study of shared clonotypes between healthy human individuals. TCRdb's copy holds only in-frame clones and misses some; the assay was immunoSEQ multiplex PCR. Here the sample spans hundreds of thousands of clones, more than 70% being singletons. Sequencing was carried out using memory CD4+ T cells sorted from blood. Subset described: CD45RA-negative fraction. The origin of the receptors is a woman aged 25 to 45 in good health.

The chain carries TRBV5-1 and TRBJ2-3; TRBD2 agrees at 11 bases. The germline V gene has CDR1 SGHRS and CDR2 YFSETQ. The CDR3 contains 16 residues. Germline trimming cut 2 bases from V and 1 base from J; bases unmatched to any gene: 3. The CDR3 is CASSFDSGRGTDTQYF. CDR3 in DNA: TGCGCCAGCAGCTTTGATAGCGGGAGGGGCACAGATACGCAGTATTTT.

The V gene is TRBV21-1, the J gene TRBJ2-1; no DNA check was done on the table's D call, TRBD1. TRBV21-1 is a pseudogene locus. This CDR3 region has 13 residues. The CDR3 reads CASTASGLNEQFF. The CDR3 nucleotides read TGTGCCAGCACCGCGTCAGGGCTGAATGAGCAGTTCTTC.

The V gene is TRBV5-4, the J gene TRBJ2-3, with 7 bases lining up with TRBD2. The germline V gene has CDR1 SGHNT and CDR2 YYREEE (reference sequence). V shed 1 base, J shed 3 bases, and the junction held 2 bases outside the gene matches. CDR3 size: 14 residues. The DNA for the CDR3 is TGTGCCAGCAGCTTGACTAGCGTAACAGATACGCAGTATTTT. Translated, it gives CASSLTSVTDTQYF.

About this clone: An end of the junction differs from the germline gene, which may be a read error. The chain couples TRBV2 to TRBJ1-3, with D unclear. The CDR3 consists of 13 residues. CDR1 and CDR2 (germline): SNHLY, FYNNEI. The DNA for the CDR3 is TGTGCCAGCGGTGACCTCGGCCGAAACACCATATATTTT. This sequence encodes CASGDLGRNTIYF.

This clone was seen a handful of times. The chain joins TRBV28 to TRBJ2-7; the D call may be TRBD1 or TRBD2 (5 bases each). The CDR3 is made up of 15 amino acids. Germline loops: CDR1 MDHEN, CDR2 SYDVKM. Trimming removed 6 bases at V and 1 base at J, with 16 bases between. The CDR3 reads CASRGSGTGSYEQYF. CDR3 DNA sequence: TGTGCCAGCAGGGGCTCCGGGACCGGATCCTACGAGCAGTACTTC.

This chain uses TRBV28 with TRBJ1-5, with D hard to call. The CDR3 is made up of 13 amino acids. Germline values: CDR1 MDHEN, CDR2 SYDVKM. Trimming stripped 6 bases from V and 3 bases from J, with 9 bases between. CDR3 DNA sequence: TGTGCCAGCAGCGCGCCATCCAATCAGCCCCAGCATTTT. Translating gives CASSAPSNQPQHF.

The chain employs TRBV5-1 and TRBJ2-7; unclear D gene. The CDR3 is 18 residues long. The V gene's germline CDR1 is SGHRS and CDR2 YFSETQ. With 0 bases removed from V and 0 bases from J, the gap between germline ends came to 19 bases. The CDR3 reads CASSLADNRKTSSYEQYF. The CDR3, as DNA: TGCGCCAGCAGCTTGGCCGACAATCGAAAGACCTCCTCCTACGAGCAGTACTTC.

The chain recombines TRBV28 with TRBJ2-3; D might be TRBD1 (6 bases). From germline, CDR1 is MDHEN and CDR2 SYDVKM. The V and J ends lost 5 bases and 4 bases respectively, with 16 bases between them. CDR3 length equals 15 residues. The CDR3 region has the DNA TGTGCCAGCAGTGACCGACAGGAGGAGGCAGATACGCAGTATTTT. As protein: CASSDRQEEADTQYF.

The chain uses TRBV10-2 and TRBJ2-1; D not certain. CDR3 length: 14 residues. The ends were cut back, 0 bases at V and 9 bases at J, with 12 bases in the middle. The germline gives CDR1 WSHSY, CDR2 SAAADI. Written as DNA, the CDR3 is TGCGCCAGCAGTGAGTCGATCGTAGGGATTGAGCAGTTCTTC. This translates into CASSESIVGIEQFF.

A few counts support this clone. The chain employs TRBV27 and TRBJ2-2; perhaps TRBD1 as D (6 bases). Germline-derived CDR1 and CDR2 are MNHEY and SMNVEV (reference sequence). This CDR3 is built from 14 residues. The V and J ends lost 10 bases and 5 bases respectively, with 17 bases between them. CDR3 sequence (DNA): TGTGCCACCAGGGGACATGAACAAACCGGGGAGCTGTTTTTT. This gives the protein CATRGHEQTGELFF.

The V and J genes are TRBV5-4 and TRBJ2-1; no reliable D call. The V and J ends lost 0 bases and 5 bases respectively, with 12 bases between them. CDR3 length: 15 amino acids. Germline-derived CDR1 and CDR2 are SGHNT and YYREEE (reference sequence). CDR3 sequence: CASSLGSLGHNEQFF. CDR3 DNA: TGTGCCAGCAGCTTGGGGAGCCTGGGTCACAATGAGCAGTTCTTC.

The V and J genes are TRBV19 and TRBJ2-5; TRBD2 might be the D (5 bases). Germline assignment: CDR1 LNHDA and CDR2 SQIVND (reference sequence). This CDR3 comprises 14 residues. The V end was cut by 3 bases, the J end by 0 bases, with 8 bases between. The CDR3 loop reads CASSIQADQETQYF. The CDR3 coding sequence is TGTGCCAGTAGTATTCAAGCGGACCAAGAGACCCAGTACTTC. The variable domain in full, with the rest retrieved from reference TRBV19 and TRBJ2-5, is DGGITQSPKYLFRKEGQNVTLSCEQNLNHDAMYWYRQDPGQGLRLIYYSQIVNDFQKGDIAEGYSVSREKKESFPLTVTSAQKNPTAFYLCASSIQADQETQYFGPGTRLLVL.

The chain recombines TRBV5-1 with TRBJ2-7; no clear D. CDR3 length equals 14 residues. V was shortened by 0 bases and J by 3 bases, with 10 bases between the two germline ends. Germline lookup yields CDR1 SGHRS and CDR2 YFSETQ. The CDR3 region has the DNA TGCGCCAGCAGCTTGGGAGGAACATACTACGAGCAGTACTTC. This gives the protein CASSLGGTYYEQYF.

The rearrangement uses TRBV2 and TRBJ2-7; D remains ambiguous. Germline V gives CDR1 SNHLY, CDR2 FYNNEI. The CDR3 totals 12 residues. Trimming shortened V by 7 bases and J by 2 bases, and 9 bases separated the two germline ends. For the CDR3, the DNA is TGTGCCAGCAAGGAGCAAACCTACGAGCAGTACTTC. Amino acids: CASKEQTYEQYF.

This CDR3 is CASSPGRAYEQYF. In nucleotides, the CDR3 is TGTGCCAGCAGCCCGGGACGGGCCTACGAGCAGTACTTC. The chain is built from TRBV7-6 and TRBJ2-7, with D perhaps being TRBD1 or TRBD2 (5 bases each). The CDR3 loop spans 13 amino acids. Germline assignment: CDR1 SGHVS and CDR2 FNYEAQ. With 5 bases removed from V and 2 bases from J, the gap between germline ends came to 10 bases.

This chain connects TRBV28 to TRBJ2-7; the D call may be TRBD1 or TRBD2 (5 bases each). Germline CDR1 MDHEN, CDR2 SYDVKM. CDR3 length: 15 amino acids. Trimming left V 7 bases short and J 1 base short, with 17 bases between. The CDR3 DNA follows: TGTGCCAGCAAGGGTGGGGGATATGCGTCCTACGAGCAGTACTTC. Translated: CASKGGGYASYEQYF.

This sequence joins TRBV5-4 and TRBJ2-1; no clear D. V lost 0 bases and J 8 bases, leaving 6 bases between the germline ends. The CDR3 totals 12 residues. Germline lookup yields CDR1 SGHNT and CDR2 YYREEE (reference sequence). The CDR3 region is CASSLDEDEQFF. The CDR3 coding sequence is TGTGCCAGCAGCTTGGACGAGGATGAGCAGTTCTTC.